Below, one T cell receptor (beta chain) is given with its context. Its matching antigen is unknown. RNA transcripts served as template for amplifying TCR beta CDR3 sequences. Second-round multiplex PCR came after a first-round RT-PCR that employed HTBI primers. TCRdb re-derived calls from the multiplex PCR reads in MiXCR, one entry per CDR3 protein. The sample carries about 480,000 distinct CDR3 sequences, roughly 14% recorded once. This entry comes from a study of Graves' ophthalmopathy and Graves' hyperthyroidism. General study findings and limits: Blood samples also showed most expanded thyroid clonotypes exceeding 0.001 frequency.

V was clipped by 8 bases and J by 5 bases, with 25 bases between them. CDR1 is GTSNPN and CDR2 is SVGIG in the germline V gene (reference sequence). The CDR3 covers 15 residues. Input material: blood. The sequence was obtained from a young woman with Graves' ophthalmopathy. This chain connects TRBV30 to TRBJ2-7, with D possibly matching TRBD2 (6 bases). CDR3 nucleotide sequence: TGTGCCAGCAGCCCCCGGGGGTCAGGGAACAACGAGCAGTACTTC. Its translation: CASSPRGSGNNEQYF.